Sequencing of this TCR beta chain was carried out in a study of OX40 agonist ivuxolimab in advanced cancers. Study-level results: With doses of 0.1-3.0 mg/kg, partial responders showed among the lowest clonal expansion.

Trimming took off 3 bases at V and 0 bases at J, with 15 bases between the two ends. The germline gives CDR1 SGHDT, CDR2 YYEEEE. The CDR3 has 16 residues. The repertoire was sequenced with immunoSEQ multiplex PCR; TCRdb's copy has only in-frame clones and lacks some. The sample consists of tens of thousands of clones, around four fifths of them appearing once. Turning to this clone: Its antigen is unidentified.

The J gene is TRBJ2-5, the V gene TRBV5-6, with TRBD2 as a possible D gene (7 bases). This clonotype was obtained from an adult with an advanced solid tumor such as melanoma, head and neck, liver or kidney cancer. The material was CD4+ or CD8+ T cells sorted from blood, obtained in a trial of the OX40 agonist ivuxolimab. The CDR3 sequence is CASSWGGGGDQETQYF. CDR3 DNA: TGTGCCAGCAGCTGGGGAGGGGGAGGGGACCAAGAGACCCAGTACTTC.